This T cell receptor beta chain is drawn from a study of post-analysis software for immune sequencing data (dated by TCRdb to the mid-2010s). In terms of the full investigation: Relapsing-remitting, secondary progressive and progressive-relapsing multiple sclerosis were recorded as disease courses, and subtype annotation was lacking for some patients. The patient repertoires were compared against around eleven previously published healthy control repertoires obtained from donors aged roughly 6 to 25 years. A subset of samples was prepared in parallel using single-end sample barcoding, then pooled and co-amplified after Illumina adapter ligation.

General findings and caveats noted by the study authors: Direct clustering with F measure showed strong co-clustering of samples prepared in the same batch, prompting a batch-effect correction. The multiple sclerosis patient group was slightly younger than the control group. Significantly lower normalized Chao1 diversity was found in multiple sclerosis patients than in controls, suggesting substantial peripheral T-cell clonal expansion. Four to six TRBV segments, including TRBV5-6, TRBV5-1 and TRBV20-1, were significantly more frequent in patients than controls.

The library was generated by PCR. The instrument was an Illumina HiSeq 2500. Unique molecular identifiers were incorporated into TCR beta cDNA libraries to reduce PCR and sequencing biases. Per 1 to 10 million input T cells, roughly 500,000 cDNA molecules were obtained, such that each molecule approximated one T cell. The patient libraries were prepared and sequenced using the same protocol as the earlier healthy control dataset. Within a given batch, samples were prepared together, multiplexed and sequenced on the same HiSeq lane. The original methods were these. Raw barcoded reads were processed with MIGEC, discarding single-read molecular identifier groups before consensus assembly and CDR3 extraction. Clonotype tables were post-analysed with VDJtools, normalizing diversity by down-sampling all datasets to the smallest sample size. In repertoire overlap clustering, CDR3 amino acid sequences, but not nucleotide sequences, were matched to correct batch-related cross-sample contamination. Through fastp at Q25 and MiXCR, TCRdb rebuilt clones from the public reads, retaining in-frame beta chains. Merged by CDR3 protein, the rows form single entries marked with the most common genes and DNA. Here the V and J calls rest on TCRdb's processing, not on the authors' analysis. In this sample the table shows roughly 800,000 distinct CDR3 sequences, about half of which occur a single time. Of the sample, 4.9% falls within the top ten clones.

TCR beta repertoires were profiled from peripheral blood of 13 young patients with multiple sclerosis to demonstrate the VDJtools post-analysis software. The multiple sclerosis patients were children and adolescents between roughly 6 and 16 years of age. V gives up 3 bases and J gives up 4 bases, and the segment between their germline ends measures 12 bases. Counted from cysteine to phenylalanine, this CDR3 has 13 amino acids. The sequence is cut down to CDR3 DNA, 39 bases in frame from base 1. Looking up the germline V gene (reference sequence) yields CDR1 DFQATT and CDR2 SNEGSKA. This clonotype has only a few counts. No antigen is known for it. Base-call qualities are not available, and no considerably larger clone is one nucleotide away.

Material for sequencing was blood. The V gene is TRBV20-1 and the J gene is TRBJ1-1; the D segment could be TRBD1, given 5 matching bases. The receptor's source is a girl aged 10 to 17 with multiple sclerosis. CDR3 loop: CSASGLTATEAFF. The bases read TGCAGTGCTAGTGGGTTGACAGCCACTGAAGCTTTCTTT.